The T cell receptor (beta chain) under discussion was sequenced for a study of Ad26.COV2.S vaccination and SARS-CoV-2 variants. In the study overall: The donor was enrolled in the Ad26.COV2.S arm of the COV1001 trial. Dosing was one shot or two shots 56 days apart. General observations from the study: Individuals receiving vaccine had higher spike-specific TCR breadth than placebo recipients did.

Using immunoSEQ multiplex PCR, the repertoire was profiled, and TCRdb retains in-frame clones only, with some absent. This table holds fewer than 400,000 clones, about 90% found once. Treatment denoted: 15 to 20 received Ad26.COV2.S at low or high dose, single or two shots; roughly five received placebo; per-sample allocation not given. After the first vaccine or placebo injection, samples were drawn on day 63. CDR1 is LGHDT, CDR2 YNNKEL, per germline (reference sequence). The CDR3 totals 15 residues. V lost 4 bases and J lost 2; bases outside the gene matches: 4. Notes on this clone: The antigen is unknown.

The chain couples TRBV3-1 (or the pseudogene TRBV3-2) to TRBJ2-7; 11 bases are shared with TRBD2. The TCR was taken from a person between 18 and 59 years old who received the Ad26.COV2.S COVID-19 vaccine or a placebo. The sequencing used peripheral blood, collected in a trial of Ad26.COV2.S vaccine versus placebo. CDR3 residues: CASSPGLAGPYEQYF. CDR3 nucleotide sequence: TGTGCCAGCAGCCCCGGACTAGCGGGCCCCTACGAGCAGTACTTC.